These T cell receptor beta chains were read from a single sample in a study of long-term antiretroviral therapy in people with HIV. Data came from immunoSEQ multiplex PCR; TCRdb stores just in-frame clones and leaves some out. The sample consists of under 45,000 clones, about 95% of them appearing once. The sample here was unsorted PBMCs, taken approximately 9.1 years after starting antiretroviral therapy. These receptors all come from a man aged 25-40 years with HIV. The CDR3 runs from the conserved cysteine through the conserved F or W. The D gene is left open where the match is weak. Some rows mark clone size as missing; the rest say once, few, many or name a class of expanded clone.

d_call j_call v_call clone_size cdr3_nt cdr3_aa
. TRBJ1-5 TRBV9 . TGTGCCAGCAGCCCAGGGATCGGCAATCAGCCCCAGCATTTT CASSPGIGNQPQHF
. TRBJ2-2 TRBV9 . TGTGCCAGCAGCGCACCAGGGATGTGGGGCACCGGGGAGCTGTTTTTT CASSAPGMWGTGELFF
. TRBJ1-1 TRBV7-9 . TGTGCCAGCAGCCTGGACGGGGACACTGAAGCTTTCTTT CASSLDGDTEAFF
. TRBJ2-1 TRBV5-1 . TGCGCCAGCAGCAATGAAGTAGGTGAGCAGTTCTTC CASSNEVGEQFF
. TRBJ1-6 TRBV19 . TGTGCCAGTAGCCAGTCGTTCTATAATTCACCCCTCCACTTT CASSQSFYNSPLHF
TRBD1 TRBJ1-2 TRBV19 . TGTGCCAGTATTGCTCGTGGACAGGGAGGTAATGGCTACACCTTC CASIARGQGGNGYTF
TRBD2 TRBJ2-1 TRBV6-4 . TGTGCCAACACCGCGCGGGGGACTAATGAGCAGTTCTTC CANTARGTNEQFF
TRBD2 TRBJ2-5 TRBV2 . TGTGCCAGCATCCCGGGGGTGGGGAACGGACTAGCGGGGATACGCCAAGAGACCCAGTACTTC CASIPGVGNGLAGIRQETQYF
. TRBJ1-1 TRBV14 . TGTGCCAGCAGCCAAGACTGGAGAAACACTGAAGCTTTCTTT CASSQDWRNTEAFF
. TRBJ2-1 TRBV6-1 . TGTGCCAGCAGAGGGTCGTGGGGAGAGCAGTTCTTC CASRGSWGEQFF
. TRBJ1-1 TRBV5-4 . TGTGCCAGCAGCTCACATTCAAACGTGAACACTGAAGCTTTCTTT CASSSHSNVNTEAFF
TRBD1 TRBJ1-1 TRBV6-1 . TGTGCCAGCAGGGACAGGATGAACACTGAAGCTTTCTTT CASRDRMNTEAFF
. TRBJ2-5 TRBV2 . TGTGCCAGCAGGGATAACGGGGGACTTCTTAAAGAGACCCAGTACTTC CASRDNGGLLKETQYF
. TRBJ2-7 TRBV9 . TGTGCCAGCAGCGTAGCTCAGAACTACGAGCAGTACTTC CASSVAQNYEQYF
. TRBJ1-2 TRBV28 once TGTGCCAGCAGTTTATGGTTAGAGGATGGCTATGGCTACACCTTC CASSLWLEDGYGYTF
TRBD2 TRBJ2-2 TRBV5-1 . TGCGCCAGCAGCTGGGGGGGAATAGGAGACCAGAACACCGGGGAGCTGTTTTTT CASSWGGIGDQNTGELFF
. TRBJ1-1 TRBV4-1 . TGCGCCAGCAGCGTGGCGGCGATGAACACTGAAGCTTTCTTT CASSVAAMNTEAFF
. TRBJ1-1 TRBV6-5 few TGTGCCAGCAGTTACGGGACACCCCGTCCCAACACTGAAGCTTTCTTT CASSYGTPRPNTEAFF
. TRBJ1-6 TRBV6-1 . TGTGCCAGCACCCTCCGGGATTCACCCCTCCACTTT CASTLRDSPLHF
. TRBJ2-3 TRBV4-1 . TGCGCCAGCAGCAGTGGGGTAGCGGTAAGCACAGATACGCAGTATTTT CASSSGVAVSTDTQYF
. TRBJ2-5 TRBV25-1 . TGTGCCAGCAGTGAATTTCACCGAGAGACCCAGTACTTC CASSEFHRETQYF
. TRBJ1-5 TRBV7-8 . TGTGCCAGCAGCTTAGTGGGCCGGCTCAATCAGCCCCAGCATTTT CASSLVGRLNQPQHF
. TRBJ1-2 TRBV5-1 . TGCGCCAGCAGCTTGAATATAGAAAGGTCCTATGGCTACACCTTC CASSLNIERSYGYTF
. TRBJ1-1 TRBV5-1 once TGCGCCAGCAGCTGGGACGGACGGAACACTGAAGCTTTCTTT CASSWDGRNTEAFF
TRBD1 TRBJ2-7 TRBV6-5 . TGTGCCAGCAGTTACACCACAGGGGCGTCCTACGAGCAGTACTTC CASSYTTGASYEQYF
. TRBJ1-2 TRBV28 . TGTGCCAGCAGTTTTATACGGAAGGCTAACTATGGCTACACCTTC CASSFIRKANYGYTF
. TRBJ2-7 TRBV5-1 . TGCGCCAGCAGACGCACAGGTCCCTACGAGCAGTACTTC CASRRTGPYEQYF
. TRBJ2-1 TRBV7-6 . TGTGCCAGCAGCCCCTCTCCAGGGGCGTACAATGAGCAGTTCTTC CASSPSPGAYNEQFF
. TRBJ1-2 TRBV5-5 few TGTGCCAGCAGCTTGGAGATAGGTTCGCGGGGTGGCTATGGCTACACCTTC CASSLEIGSRGGYGYTF
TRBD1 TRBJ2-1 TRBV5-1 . TGCGCCAGCAGCTTACAGGGGGCCGACAATGAGCAGTTCTTC CASSLQGADNEQFF
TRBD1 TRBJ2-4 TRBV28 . TGTGCCAGCAGTTGGGGAATCCGGGACAGGCTAAACATTCAGTACTTC CASSWGIRDRLNIQYF
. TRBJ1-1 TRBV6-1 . TGTGCCAGCAGTGAAACACGGACCATGAACACTGAAGCTTTCTTT CASSETRTMNTEAFF